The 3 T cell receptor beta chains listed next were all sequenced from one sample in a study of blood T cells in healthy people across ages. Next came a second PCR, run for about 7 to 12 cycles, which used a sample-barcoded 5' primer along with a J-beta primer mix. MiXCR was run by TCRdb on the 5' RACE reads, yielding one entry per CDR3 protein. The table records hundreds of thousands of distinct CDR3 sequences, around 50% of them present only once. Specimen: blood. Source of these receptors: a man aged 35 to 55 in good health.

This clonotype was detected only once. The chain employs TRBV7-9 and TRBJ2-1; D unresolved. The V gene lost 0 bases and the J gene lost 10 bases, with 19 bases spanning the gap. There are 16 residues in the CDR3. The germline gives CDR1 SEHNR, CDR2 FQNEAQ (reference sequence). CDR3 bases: TGTGCCAGCAGCTTAGCGAGAACCCCTAGGTCCTACGAGCAGTTCTTC. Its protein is CASSLARTPRSYEQFF. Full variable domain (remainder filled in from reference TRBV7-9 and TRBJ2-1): DTGVSQNPRHKITKRGQNVTFRCDPISEHNRLYWYRQTLGQGPEFLTYFQNEAQLEKSRLLSDRFSAERPKGSFSTLEIQRTEQGDSAMYLCASSLARTPRSYEQFFGPGTRLTVL.

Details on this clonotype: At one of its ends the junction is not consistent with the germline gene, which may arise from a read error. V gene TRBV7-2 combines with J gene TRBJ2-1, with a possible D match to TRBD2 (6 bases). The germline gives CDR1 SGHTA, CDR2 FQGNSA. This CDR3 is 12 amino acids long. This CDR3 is CASSLAPGLRFF. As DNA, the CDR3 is TGTGCCAGTAGCTTAGCCCCGGGACTTCGGTTCTTC.

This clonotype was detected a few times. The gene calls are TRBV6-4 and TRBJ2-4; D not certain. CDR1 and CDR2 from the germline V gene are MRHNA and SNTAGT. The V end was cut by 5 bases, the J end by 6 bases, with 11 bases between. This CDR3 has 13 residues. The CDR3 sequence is CASSRTVGNIQYF. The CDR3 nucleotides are TGTGCCAGCAGTCGTACAGTGGGAAACATTCAGTACTTC.